This is a list of T cell receptor beta chains from one sample in a study of T-cell reconstitution after alpha-beta-depleted transplantation in children. TCRdb reanalysed the PCR reads using MiXCR and keeps one entry per CDR3 protein. The sample records a few hundred thousand distinct CDR3 sequences, under 13% being singletons. Sequenced material: PBMCs from the stem cell graft donor, taken from the stem cell graft. Receptor source: a human donor who donated a stem cell graft to a child with acute lymphoblastic leukemia. The CDR3 runs from the conserved cysteine through the conserved F or W. The order of the fields is clone size, J gene, D gene, V gene, CDR3 protein, CDR3 DNA. A D gene is named only where the DNA matches it firmly. Size tells how often a clone was seen (once, few, many) or the class of an expanded clone, and some rows leave it out.

clone size: NA
J gene: TRBJ2-7
D gene: NA
V gene: TRBV21-1
CDR3 protein: CASSKGGTGLYF
CDR3 DNA: TGTGCCAGCAGCAAAGGGGGGACAGGGCTCTACTTC

clone size: NA
J gene: TRBJ2-3
D gene: TRBD2
V gene: TRBV10-3
CDR3 protein: CAISESTSGRAPDTQYF
CDR3 DNA: TGTGCCATCAGTGAGTCCACTAGCGGGAGGGCCCCAGATACGCAGTATTTT

clone size: many
J gene: TRBJ2-7
D gene: NA
V gene: TRBV7-2
CDR3 protein: CASSLGDRRTNEQYF
CDR3 DNA: TGTGCCAGCAGCTTAGGCGACAGGAGGACTAACGAGCAGTACTTC

clone size: few
J gene: TRBJ2-2
D gene: TRBD1
V gene: TRBV28
CDR3 protein: CASSFSGQGRNTGELFF
CDR3 DNA: TGTGCCAGCAGTTTCTCCGGACAGGGGAGAAACACCGGGGAGCTGTTTTTT

clone size: few
J gene: TRBJ1-2
D gene: TRBD1
V gene: TRBV28
CDR3 protein: CASSLNRPDRGVFRGGYTF
CDR3 DNA: TGTGCCAGCAGTTTAAATCGCCCGGACAGGGGAGTTTTTAGAGGCGGCTACACCTTC

clone size: few
J gene: TRBJ2-1
D gene: TRBD1
V gene: TRBV28
CDR3 protein: CAAGGQRNEQFF
CDR3 DNA: TGTGCCGCAGGGGGACAGAGAAATGAGCAGTTCTTC

clone size: many
J gene: TRBJ1-1
D gene: TRBD1
V gene: TRBV6-4
CDR3 protein: CASSQLQGTEAFF
CDR3 DNA: TGTGCCAGCAGTCAATTACAGGGGACTGAAGCTTTCTTT

clone size: NA
J gene: TRBJ1-6
D gene: NA
V gene: TRBV20-1
CDR3 protein: CSARSEGGFLNSPLHF
CDR3 DNA: TGCAGTGCTAGATCGGAGGGAGGATTTCTTAATTCACCCCTCCACTTT

clone size: many
J gene: TRBJ2-7
D gene: TRBD1
V gene: TRBV28
CDR3 protein: CASSLSDRGLLEQYF
CDR3 DNA: TGTGCCAGCAGTTTATCGGACAGGGGGCTTCTCGAGCAGTACTTC

clone size: NA
J gene: TRBJ2-7
D gene: NA
V gene: TRBV7-2
CDR3 protein: CASSLVVGGSGEQYF
CDR3 DNA: TGTGCCAGCAGCTTAGTAGTTGGGGGAAGTGGTGAGCAGTACTTC

clone size: NA
J gene: TRBJ1-4
D gene: NA
V gene: TRBV7-2
CDR3 protein: CASSLGQHNLNEKLFF
CDR3 DNA: TGTGCCAGCAGCTTAGGGCAGCATAACCTTAATGAAAAACTGTTTTTT

clone size: few
J gene: TRBJ1-1
D gene: NA
V gene: TRBV28
CDR3 protein: CASSLGRESNTEAFF
CDR3 DNA: TGTGCCAGCAGTTTAGGGAGGGAATCGAACACTGAAGCTTTCTTT

clone size: few
J gene: TRBJ2-5
D gene: NA
V gene: TRBV5-6
CDR3 protein: CASSNGPLAETQYF
CDR3 DNA: TGTGCCAGCAGCAACGGACCACTCGCGGAGACCCAGTACTTC

clone size: few
J gene: TRBJ2-7
D gene: TRBD2
V gene: TRBV14
CDR3 protein: CASSQGGLAGVFEQYF
CDR3 DNA: TGTGCCAGCAGCCAAGGAGGACTAGCGGGAGTATTCGAGCAGTACTTC

clone size: many
J gene: TRBJ2-5
D gene: TRBD1
V gene: TRBV20-1
CDR3 protein: CSAPETGRETQYF
CDR3 DNA: TGCAGTGCCCCAGAGACAGGGCGAGAGACCCAGTACTTC

clone size: NA
J gene: TRBJ2-1
D gene: TRBD2
V gene: TRBV5-1
CDR3 protein: CASKGASGRAYNEHFF
CDR3 DNA: TGCGCCAGCAAGGGGGCAAGCGGGAGGGCTTACAATGAGCATTTCTTC

clone size: few
J gene: TRBJ2-7
D gene: TRBD1
V gene: TRBV5-6
CDR3 protein: CASSGDRGWGEQYF
CDR3 DNA: TGTGCCAGCAGCGGTGACAGGGGCTGGGGCGAGCAGTACTTC

clone size: few
J gene: TRBJ1-5
D gene: NA
V gene: TRBV4-3
CDR3 protein: CASSPNRFGQPQHF
CDR3 DNA: TGCGCCAGCAGCCCGAACAGGTTCGGGCAGCCCCAGCATTTT

clone size: many
J gene: TRBJ2-1
D gene: NA
V gene: TRBV12-3/TRBV12-4
CDR3 protein: CASSLQPTYNEQFF
CDR3 DNA: TGTGCCAGCAGTTTGCAACCAACCTACAATGAGCAGTTCTTC

clone size: NA
J gene: TRBJ1-2
D gene: NA
V gene: TRBV18
CDR3 protein: CASSPTPDGNYGYTF
CDR3 DNA: TGTGCCAGCTCACCGACTCCCGACGGGAACTATGGCTACACCTTC

clone size: many
J gene: TRBJ2-1
D gene: NA
V gene: TRBV20-1
CDR3 protein: CSAREKQRQFF
CDR3 DNA: TGCAGTGCTAGAGAGAAACAGAGGCAGTTCTTC

clone size: few
J gene: TRBJ2-1
D gene: TRBD2
V gene: TRBV7-3
CDR3 protein: CASARGGSYNEQFF
CDR3 DNA: TGTGCCAGCGCGCGCGGGGGCTCCTACAATGAGCAGTTCTTC

clone size: NA
J gene: TRBJ2-2
D gene: TRBD1
V gene: TRBV20-1
CDR3 protein: CSARKPQGQGDTGELFF
CDR3 DNA: TGCAGTGCTAGAAAGCCCCAAGGACAGGGGGACACCGGGGAGCTGTTTTTT

clone size: NA
J gene: TRBJ2-5
D gene: TRBD1
V gene: TRBV27
CDR3 protein: CASSLRGTDRAWTQYF
CDR3 DNA: TGTGCCAGCAGTTTACGAGGAACGGACAGGGCTTGGACCCAGTACTTC

clone size: few
J gene: TRBJ2-7
D gene: TRBD2
V gene: TRBV6-1
CDR3 protein: CASSPREGLHEQYF
CDR3 DNA: TGTGCCAGCAGTCCCCGGGAGGGCCTGCACGAGCAGTACTTC

clone size: few
J gene: TRBJ2-5
D gene: NA
V gene: TRBV5-1
CDR3 protein: CASSLGRTQETQYF
CDR3 DNA: TGCGCCAGCAGCTTGGGGAGGACCCAAGAGACCCAGTACTTC

clone size: NA
J gene: TRBJ1-2
D gene: NA
V gene: TRBV20-1
CDR3 protein: CSARDSGVYGYTF
CDR3 DNA: TGCAGTGCTAGAGATTCGGGGGTCTATGGCTACACCTTC

clone size: few
J gene: TRBJ1-2
D gene: TRBD1
V gene: TRBV2
CDR3 protein: CATLPGQGGPDGYTF
CDR3 DNA: TGTGCCACTCTACCCGGACAGGGAGGCCCGGATGGCTACACCTTC

clone size: few
J gene: TRBJ2-7
D gene: NA
V gene: TRBV11-1
CDR3 protein: CASSLGHGSEQYF
CDR3 DNA: TGTGCCAGCAGCTTAGGGCATGGTTCCGAGCAGTACTTC

clone size: NA
J gene: TRBJ2-3
D gene: TRBD2
V gene: TRBV6-2/TRBV6-3
CDR3 protein: CASERAGVGPHTQYF
CDR3 DNA: TGTGCCAGCGAGAGAGCGGGAGTTGGCCCTCATACGCAGTATTTT

clone size: NA
J gene: TRBJ1-2
D gene: NA
V gene: TRBV3-1
CDR3 protein: CASSQVQADLHGYTF
CDR3 DNA: TGTGCCAGCAGCCAGGTTCAAGCAGACCTACATGGCTACACCTTC

clone size: NA
J gene: TRBJ2-7
D gene: NA
V gene: TRBV6-6
CDR3 protein: CASSYSPVEPQYF
CDR3 DNA: TGTGCCAGCAGTTACTCCCCAGTAGAGCCGCAGTACTTC

clone size: NA
J gene: TRBJ2-1
D gene: NA
V gene: TRBV4-2
CDR3 protein: CASSQDPYYSEQFF
CDR3 DNA: TGTGCCAGCAGCCAAGATCCGTACTACAGTGAGCAGTTCTTC

clone size: many
J gene: TRBJ2-7
D gene: NA
V gene: TRBV14
CDR3 protein: CASSQLSYEQYF
CDR3 DNA: TGTGCCAGCAGCCAGCTCTCGTACGAGCAGTACTTC

clone size: NA
J gene: TRBJ2-3
D gene: NA
V gene: TRBV6-5
CDR3 protein: CASSLAALAVTDTQYF
CDR3 DNA: TGTGCCAGCAGTTTGGCCGCTCTAGCCGTCACAGATACGCAGTATTTT

clone size: NA
J gene: TRBJ2-5
D gene: TRBD1
V gene: TRBV19
CDR3 protein: CASSRDREETQYF
CDR3 DNA: TGTGCCAGTAGTAGGGACAGGGAGGAGACCCAGTACTTC

clone size: few
J gene: TRBJ2-1
D gene: NA
V gene: TRBV5-1
CDR3 protein: CATGAGADSSYNEQFF
CDR3 DNA: TGCGCCACCGGTGCGGGGGCTGATAGCTCCTACAATGAGCAGTTCTTC

clone size: many
J gene: TRBJ2-5
D gene: TRBD2
V gene: TRBV7-2
CDR3 protein: CASSLLSGSETQYF
CDR3 DNA: TGTGCCAGCAGCTTATTGAGCGGGAGCGAGACCCAGTACTTC

clone size: few
J gene: TRBJ2-5
D gene: NA
V gene: TRBV29-1
CDR3 protein: CSVGVGGRETQYF
CDR3 DNA: TGCAGCGTTGGGGTCGGGGGCCGAGAGACCCAGTACTTC